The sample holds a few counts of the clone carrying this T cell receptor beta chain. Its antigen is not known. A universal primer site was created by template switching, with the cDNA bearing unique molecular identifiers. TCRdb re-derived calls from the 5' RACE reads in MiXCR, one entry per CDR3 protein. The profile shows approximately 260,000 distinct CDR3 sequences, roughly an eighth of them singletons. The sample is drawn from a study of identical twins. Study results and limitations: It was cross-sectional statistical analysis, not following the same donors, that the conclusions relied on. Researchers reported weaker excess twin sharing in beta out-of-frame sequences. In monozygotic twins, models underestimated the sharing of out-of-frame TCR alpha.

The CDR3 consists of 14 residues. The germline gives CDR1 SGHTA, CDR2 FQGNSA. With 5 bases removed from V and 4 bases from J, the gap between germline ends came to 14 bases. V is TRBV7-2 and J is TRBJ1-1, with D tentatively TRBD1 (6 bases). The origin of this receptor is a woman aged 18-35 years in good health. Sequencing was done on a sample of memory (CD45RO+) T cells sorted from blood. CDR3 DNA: TGTGCCAGCAGCCCAAAGGGGGGGAGCACTGAAGCTTTCTTT. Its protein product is CASSPKGGSTEAFF.